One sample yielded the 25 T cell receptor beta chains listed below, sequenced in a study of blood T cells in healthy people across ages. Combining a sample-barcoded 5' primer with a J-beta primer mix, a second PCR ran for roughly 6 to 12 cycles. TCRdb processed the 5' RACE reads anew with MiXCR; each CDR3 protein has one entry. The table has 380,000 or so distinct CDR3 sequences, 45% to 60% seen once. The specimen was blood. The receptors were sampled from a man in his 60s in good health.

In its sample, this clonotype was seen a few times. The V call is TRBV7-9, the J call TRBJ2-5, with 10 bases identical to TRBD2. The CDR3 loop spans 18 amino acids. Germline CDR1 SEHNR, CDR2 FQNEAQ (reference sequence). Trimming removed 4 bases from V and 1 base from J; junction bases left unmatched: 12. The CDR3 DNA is TGTGCCAGCAGCTGGAGTCCAGAGACTAGCGGGTTCCAAGAGACCCAGTACTTC. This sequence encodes CASSWSPETSGFQETQYF.

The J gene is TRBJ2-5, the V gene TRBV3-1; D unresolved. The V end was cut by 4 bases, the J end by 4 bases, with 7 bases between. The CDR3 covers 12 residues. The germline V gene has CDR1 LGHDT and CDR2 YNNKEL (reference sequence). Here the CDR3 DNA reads TGTGCCAGCAGCCCCACCGGAGAGACCCAGTACTTC. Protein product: CASSPTGETQYF.

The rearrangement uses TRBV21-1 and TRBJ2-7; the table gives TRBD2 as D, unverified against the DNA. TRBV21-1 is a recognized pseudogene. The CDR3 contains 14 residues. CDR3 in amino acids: CANRWGLRLNEQYF. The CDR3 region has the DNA TGTGCCAACCGGTGGGGACTTCGGCTCAACGAGCAGTACTTC.

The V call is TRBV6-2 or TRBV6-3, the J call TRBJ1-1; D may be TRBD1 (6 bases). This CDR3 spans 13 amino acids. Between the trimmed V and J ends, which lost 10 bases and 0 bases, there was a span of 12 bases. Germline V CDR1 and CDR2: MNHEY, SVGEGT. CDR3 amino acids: CATWRGMNTEAFF. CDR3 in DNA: TGTGCCACCTGGAGGGGGATGAACACTGAAGCTTTCTTT.

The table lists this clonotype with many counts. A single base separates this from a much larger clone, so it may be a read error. The CDR3 reads CASRRSCRGQETQYF. CDR3 in DNA: TGTGCCAGCAGACGTAGCTGCCGTGGCCAAGAGACCCAGTACTTC. The V gene is TRBV28, the J gene TRBJ2-5, with no clear D. The CDR3 extends over 15 amino acids. Germline V lookup: CDR1 MDHEN, CDR2 SYDVKM. V was trimmed by 6 bases and J by 1 base, leaving 15 bases between them. Combining the CDR3 with reference TRBV28 and TRBJ2-5 gives the whole variable domain DVKVTQSSRYLVKRTGEKVFLECVQDMDHENMFWYRQDPGLGLRLIYFSYDVKMKEKGDIPEGYSVSREKKERFSLILESASTNQTSMYLCASRRSCRGQETQYFGPGTRLLVL.

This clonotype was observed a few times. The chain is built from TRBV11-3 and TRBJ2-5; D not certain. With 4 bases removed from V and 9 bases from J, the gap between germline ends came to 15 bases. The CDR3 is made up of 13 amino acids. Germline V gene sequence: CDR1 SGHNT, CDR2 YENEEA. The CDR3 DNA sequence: TGTGCCAGCAGCTCTCGGACCGACCGCCCCCAGTACTTC. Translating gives CASSSRTDRPQYF.

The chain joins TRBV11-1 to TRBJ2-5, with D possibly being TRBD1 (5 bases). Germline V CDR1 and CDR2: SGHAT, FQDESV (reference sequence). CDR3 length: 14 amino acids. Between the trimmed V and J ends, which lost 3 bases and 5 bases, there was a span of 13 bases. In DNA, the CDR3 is TGTGCCAGCAGCTTCGATTGGGGCAGGGAGACCCAGTACTTC. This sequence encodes CASSFDWGRETQYF.

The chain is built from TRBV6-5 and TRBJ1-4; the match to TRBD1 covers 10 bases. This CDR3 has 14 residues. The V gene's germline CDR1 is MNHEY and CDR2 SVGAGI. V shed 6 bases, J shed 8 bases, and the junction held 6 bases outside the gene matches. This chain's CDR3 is CASRQTGGKEKLFF. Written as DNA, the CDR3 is TGTGCCAGCAGACAGACAGGGGGCAAAGAAAAACTGTTTTTT.

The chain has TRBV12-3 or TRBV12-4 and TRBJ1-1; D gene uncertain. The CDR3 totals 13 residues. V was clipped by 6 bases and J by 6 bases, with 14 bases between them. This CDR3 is CASSPGWGSEAFF. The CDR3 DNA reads TGTGCCAGCAGCCCAGGTTGGGGTTCTGAAGCTTTCTTT.

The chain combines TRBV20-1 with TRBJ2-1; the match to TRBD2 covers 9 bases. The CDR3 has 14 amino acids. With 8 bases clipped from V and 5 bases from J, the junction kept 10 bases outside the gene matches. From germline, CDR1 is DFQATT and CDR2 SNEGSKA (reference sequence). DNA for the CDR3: TGCAGTTTCCCGAGCGGGAGGATCCACAATGAGCAGTTCTTC. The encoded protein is CSFPSGRIHNEQFF.

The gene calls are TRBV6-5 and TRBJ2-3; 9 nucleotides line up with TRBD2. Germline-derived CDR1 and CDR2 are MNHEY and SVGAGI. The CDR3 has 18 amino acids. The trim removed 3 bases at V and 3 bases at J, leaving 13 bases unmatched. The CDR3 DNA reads TGTGCCAGCAGTTATGTTAGGATTACTAGCGGGCAAACAGATACGCAGTATTTT. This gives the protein CASSYVRITSGQTDTQYF.

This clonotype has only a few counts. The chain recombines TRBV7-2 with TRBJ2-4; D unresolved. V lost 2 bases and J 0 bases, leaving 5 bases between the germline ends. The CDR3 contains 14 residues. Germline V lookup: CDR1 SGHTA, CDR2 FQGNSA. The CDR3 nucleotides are TGTGCCAGCAGCTTATCCACAGCCAAAAACATTCAGTACTTC. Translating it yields CASSLSTAKNIQYF.

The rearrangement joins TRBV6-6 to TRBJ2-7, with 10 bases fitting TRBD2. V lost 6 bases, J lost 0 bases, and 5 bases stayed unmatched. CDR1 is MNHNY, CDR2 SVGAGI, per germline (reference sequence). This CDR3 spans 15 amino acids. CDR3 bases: TGTGCCAGCAGACGACTAGCGGGCCTCTCCTACGAGCAGTACTTC. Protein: CASRRLAGLSYEQYF.

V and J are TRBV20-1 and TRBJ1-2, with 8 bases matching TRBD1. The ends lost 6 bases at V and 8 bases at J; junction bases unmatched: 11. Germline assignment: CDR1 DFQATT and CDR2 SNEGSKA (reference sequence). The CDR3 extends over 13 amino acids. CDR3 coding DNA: TGCAGTGCCTACAGGGGGGGCAGAGGAGGCTACACCTTC. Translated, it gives CSAYRGGRGGYTF.

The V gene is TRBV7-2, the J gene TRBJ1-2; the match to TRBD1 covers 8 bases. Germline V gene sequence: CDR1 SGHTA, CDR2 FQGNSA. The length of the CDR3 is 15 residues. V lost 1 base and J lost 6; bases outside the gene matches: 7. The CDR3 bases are TGTGCCAGCAGCTTAGACCTTGGACAGGGAAATGGCTACACCTTC. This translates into CASSLDLGQGNGYTF.

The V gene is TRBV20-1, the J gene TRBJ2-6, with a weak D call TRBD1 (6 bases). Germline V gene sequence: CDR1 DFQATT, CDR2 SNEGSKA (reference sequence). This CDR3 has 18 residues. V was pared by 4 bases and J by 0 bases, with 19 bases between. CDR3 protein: CSAKGGDRRSSGANVLTF. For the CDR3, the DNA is TGCAGTGCTAAAGGTGGCGACAGGCGGAGCTCTGGGGCCAACGTCCTGACTTTC.

The CDR3 here is CASSAVGETQYF. The CDR3 DNA sequence: TGTGCCAGCAGCGCGGTCGGGGAGACCCAGTACTTC. This chain connects TRBV9 to TRBJ2-5, with unresolved D. Trimming removed 3 bases from V and 5 bases from J, with 8 bases in between. Per the germline V gene, CDR1 is SGDLS and CDR2 is YYNGEE. The CDR3 runs 12 residues.

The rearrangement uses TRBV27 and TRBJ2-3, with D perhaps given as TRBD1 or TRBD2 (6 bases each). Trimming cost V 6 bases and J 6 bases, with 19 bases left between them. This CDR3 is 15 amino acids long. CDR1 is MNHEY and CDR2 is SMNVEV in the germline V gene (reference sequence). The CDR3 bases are TGTGCCAGCAGCCTATCGGGGGCCTCGGGGGATACGCAGTATTTT. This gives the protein CASSLSGASGDTQYF.

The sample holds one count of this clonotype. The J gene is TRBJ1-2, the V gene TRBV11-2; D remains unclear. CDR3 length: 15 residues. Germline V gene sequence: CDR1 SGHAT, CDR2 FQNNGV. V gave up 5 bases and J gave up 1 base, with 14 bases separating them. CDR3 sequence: CASSRRAEGNYGYTF. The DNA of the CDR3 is TGTGCCAGCAGCCGCCGGGCAGAGGGTAACTATGGCTACACCTTC.

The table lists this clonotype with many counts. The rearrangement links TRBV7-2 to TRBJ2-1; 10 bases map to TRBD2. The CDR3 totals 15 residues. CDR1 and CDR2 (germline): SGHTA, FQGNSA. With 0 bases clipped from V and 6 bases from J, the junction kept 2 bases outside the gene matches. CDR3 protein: CASSLALAGFNEQFF. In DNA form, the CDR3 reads TGTGCCAGCAGCTTAGCACTAGCGGGGTTCAATGAGCAGTTCTTC. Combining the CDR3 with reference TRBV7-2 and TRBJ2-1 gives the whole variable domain GAGVSQSPSNKVTEKGKDVELRCDPISGHTALYWYRQSLGQGLEFLIYFQGNSAPDKSGLPSDRFSAERTGGSVSTLTIQRTQQEDSAVYLCASSLALAGFNEQFFGPGTRLTVL.

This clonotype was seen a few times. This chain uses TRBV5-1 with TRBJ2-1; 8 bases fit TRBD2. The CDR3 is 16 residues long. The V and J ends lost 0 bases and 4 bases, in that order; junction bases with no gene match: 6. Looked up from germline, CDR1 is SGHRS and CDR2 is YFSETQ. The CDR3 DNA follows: TGCGCCAGCAGCTTGGGGACGGGGGGGCGTTACAATGAGCAGTTCTTC. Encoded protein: CASSLGTGGRYNEQFF. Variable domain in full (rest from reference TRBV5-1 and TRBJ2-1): KAGVTQTPRYLIKTRGQQVTLSCSPISGHRSVSWYQQTPGQGLQFLFEYFSETQRNKGNFPGRFSGRQFSNSRSEMNVSTLELGDSALYLCASSLGTGGRYNEQFFGPGTRLTVL.

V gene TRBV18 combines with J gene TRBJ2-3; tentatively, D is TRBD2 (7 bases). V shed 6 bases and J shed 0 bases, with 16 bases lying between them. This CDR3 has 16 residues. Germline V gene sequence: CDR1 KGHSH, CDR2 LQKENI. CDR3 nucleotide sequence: TGTGCCAGCTCTCGCAACGGGGGGCCTAGCACAGATACGCAGTATTTT. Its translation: CASSRNGGPSTDTQYF.

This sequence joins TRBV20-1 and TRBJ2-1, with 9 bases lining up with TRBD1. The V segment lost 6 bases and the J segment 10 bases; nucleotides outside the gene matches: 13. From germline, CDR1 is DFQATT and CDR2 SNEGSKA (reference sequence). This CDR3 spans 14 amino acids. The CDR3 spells CSAPLRDRECEQFF. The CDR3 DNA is TGCAGTGCGCCCCTGAGGGACAGGGAATGCGAGCAGTTCTTC.

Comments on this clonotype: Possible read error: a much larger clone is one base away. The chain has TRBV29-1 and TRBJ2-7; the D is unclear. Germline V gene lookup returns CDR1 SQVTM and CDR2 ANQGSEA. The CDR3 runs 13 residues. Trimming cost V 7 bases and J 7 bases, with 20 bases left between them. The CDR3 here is CSADDSSYNEQYF. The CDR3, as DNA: TGCAGCGCGGATGATAGCTCCTACAATGAGCAGTACTTC.

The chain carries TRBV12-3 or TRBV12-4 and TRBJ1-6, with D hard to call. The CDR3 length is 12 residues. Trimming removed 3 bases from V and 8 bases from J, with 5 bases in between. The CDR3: CASSLMDSPLHF. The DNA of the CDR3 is TGTGCCAGCAGTTTGATGGATTCACCCCTCCACTTT.